This T cell receptor (beta chain) is drawn from a study of PD-1 blockade in mismatch repair-deficient tumors. Points from the study as a whole: After pembrolizumab, tumor-resident clones rose rapidly, then generally contracted before radiologic responses.

In regard to this clone: As yet, its antigen is unknown.

The V gene's germline CDR1 is GTSNPN and CDR2 SVGIG (reference sequence). The J segment lost 7 bases and the V segment lost 0 bases, leaving 8 bases of the junction unmatched. The CDR3 extends over 14 amino acids. TCRdb keeps only in-frame clones here, not all; method: immunoSEQ multiplex PCR. This sample has about 34,000 clones, with 65% to 85% found just once. Every patient had mismatch repair deficiency by PCR or immunohistochemistry. TCRs were sequenced from a few patients responding to pembrolizumab. The sequence came from an adult with mismatch repair-deficient cancer. This specimen consisted of PBMCs, obtained around 6 weeks after starting pembrolizumab. V and J are TRBV30 and TRBJ1-1, with 7 positions matching TRBD1. CDR3 loop: CAWSVEGAAGEAFF. The CDR3 DNA reads TGTGCCTGGAGTGTAGAGGGGGCGGCTGGTGAAGCTTTCTTT.